This T cell receptor (beta chain) was sequenced for a study of T cells in Graves' hyperthyroidism and ophthalmopathy. Germline CDR1 MDHEN, CDR2 SYDVKM. This CDR3 has 14 amino acids. V was cut by 5 bases and J by 1 base, with 11 bases left in between. This clonotype was recorded at least ten times. Researchers took RNA transcripts and amplified the TCR beta CDR3 regions from them. First-round RT-PCR of the TCR CDR3 relied on the HTBI primer set. One entry per CDR3 protein results from TCRdb running MiXCR on the multiplex PCR reads. The data show some 250,000 distinct CDR3 sequences, with approximately 15% seen just once and roughly 13% held by the top ten.

The TCR comes from a woman between 40 and 55 years old with Graves' hyperthyroidism that later progressed to Graves' ophthalmopathy. Sequencing used blood. The chain uses TRBV28 and TRBJ2-5; D is possibly TRBD1 (6 bases). This chain's CDR3 is CASSLGQFQETQYF. CDR3 bases: TGTGCCAGCAGTCTCGGACAGTTCCAAGAGACCCAGTACTTC.